This T cell receptor (beta chain) was sequenced for a study of blood T cells in healthy people across ages. The CDR3 runs to 13 residues. The authors ran a second PCR of about 7 to 12 cycles using a sample-barcoded 5' primer and a J-beta primer mix. TCRdb re-called the 5' RACE reads through MiXCR, storing one row per CDR3 protein. This sample carries around 1,900,000 distinct CDR3 sequences, about two fifths of them seen once, and the ten largest clones take 23%. Per individual sample, total RNA of at least 6 micrograms was extracted. V and J are TRBV21-1 and TRBJ2-7; the D call of TRBD2 is as the table states it, not checked on the DNA. TRBV21-1 is flagged as a pseudogene. The sequenced sample was blood. The receptor's source is a human donor in good health. The CDR3 region is CASSKRELGEQYF. Written as DNA, the CDR3 is TGTGCCAGCAGCAAACGGGAGTTGGGCGAGCAGTACTTC.